One sample yielded the 29 T cell receptor beta chains listed below, sequenced in a study of molecular identifiers for immune sequencing clone quantification. TCRdb processed the PCR reads anew with MiXCR; each CDR3 protein has one entry. The data show approximately 54,000 distinct CDR3 sequences, 25% seen once. The source material was naive CD8+ T cells from blood, with Jurkat cell RNA spiked in. The subset was: FACS-sorted CD8+CD4-CCR7+CD45RA+ naive T cells. These receptors all stem from a human donor in good health. Some libraries in this study had Jurkat cell RNA spiked in.

This clonotype was picked up a small number of times. V and J are TRBV20-1 and TRBJ1-3; no firm D call. The CDR3 extends over 13 amino acids. Trimming removed 2 bases at V and 0 bases at J, with 5 bases between. Germline V lookup: CDR1 DFQATT, CDR2 SNEGSKA (reference sequence). CDR3 sequence: CSARTVSGNTIYF. The CDR3 nucleotides are TGCAGTGCTAGAACCGTCTCTGGAAACACCATATATTTT.

This clonotype was found many times. The chain is built from TRBV7-7 and TRBJ2-2, with 8 bases identical to TRBD1. This CDR3 spans 19 amino acids. The V gene end was trimmed by 3 bases and the J gene end by 4 bases; junction bases not matched to a gene: 16. Per the germline V gene, CDR1 is SSHAT and CDR2 is FNYEAQ (reference sequence). The CDR3 region is CASSFKLQGASSTTGELFF. The CDR3 nucleotides read TGTGCCAGCAGCTTCAAGCTCCAGGGGGCCAGCAGCACCACCGGGGAGCTGTTTTTT.

This clonotype occurred many times. The chain is built from TRBV7-9 and TRBJ2-5; the D is unclear. There are 12 residues in the CDR3. V gave up 5 bases and J gave up 2 bases, with 6 bases separating them. Germline V gene data show CDR1 as SEHNR and CDR2 as FQNEAQ (reference sequence). The CDR3 coding sequence is TGTGCCAGCAGCGACCTACAAGAGACCCAGTACTTC. It encodes CASSDLQETQYF.

Comments on this clonotype: This sequence may be a read error, since a much larger clone differs from it by one base. V usage is TRBV2 and J usage is TRBJ1-4, with 7 bases aligning to TRBD1. Germline V gene sequence: CDR1 SNHLY, CDR2 FYNNEI. The CDR3 contains 12 residues. The CDR3 DNA sequence: TGTGCCGTGACAGGGAGGGATGAAAAACTGGTTTTT. This codes for CAVTGRDEKLVF.

Turning to this clonotype: A read error may be the cause here, since a much bigger clone is one base away. The chain combines TRBV4-1 with TRBJ1-6, with 11 bases matching TRBD1. The CDR3 loop spans 15 amino acids. From germline, CDR1 is MGHRA and CDR2 YSYEKL. The CDR3: CAGSQQPGQGDPLHF. CDR3 bases: TGCGCCGGCAGCCAACAACCGGGACAGGGGGACCCCCTCCACTTT.

Of note for this clonotype: Being one base from a much bigger clone, this may be a read error. CDR3 DNA sequence: TGTGCCAGCAGTGAATTTAGCCCCGGGCCCTTTTCCCATCAGCCCCAGCATTTT. It yields the protein CASSEFSPGPFSHQPQHF. This chain uses TRBV25-1 with TRBJ1-5, with D unclear. CDR3 length equals 18 residues. Germline V lookup: CDR1 MGHDK, CDR2 SYGVNS. V lost 1 base, J lost 5 bases, and 21 bases lay in between.

V usage is TRBV19 and J usage is TRBJ2-7; D is unresolved. The germline V gene has CDR1 LNHDA and CDR2 SQIVND (reference sequence). This CDR3 comprises 13 residues. V was trimmed by 5 bases and J by 2 bases, leaving 10 bases between them. The CDR3 region is CASSVQETYEQYF. CDR3 DNA: TGTGCCAGTAGTGTCCAGGAGACCTACGAGCAGTACTTC. Variable domain in full (rest from reference TRBV19 and TRBJ2-7): DGGITQSPKYLFRKEGQNVTLSCEQNLNHDAMYWYRQDPGQGLRLIYYSQIVNDFQKGDIAEGYSVSREKKESFPLTVTSAQKNPTAFYLCASSVQETYEQYFGPGTRLTVT.

This clonotype occurred many times. The V call is TRBV18, the J call TRBJ1-5; the D gene is possibly TRBD1 (5 bases). Trimming removed 3 bases from V and 3 bases from J, with 15 bases in between. Germline lookup yields CDR1 KGHSH and CDR2 LQKENI. CDR3 size: 16 residues. This CDR3 reads CASSPFGDSYNQPQHF. The CDR3 DNA sequence: TGTGCCAGCTCACCGTTTGGCGACAGCTACAATCAGCCCCAGCATTTT.

Details on this clonotype: The missing conserved phenylalanine or tryptophan at the end of this CDR3 makes a read error likely. The chain couples TRBV20-1 to TRBJ2-5, with TRBD2 as a possible D gene (5 bases). V lost 0 bases, J lost 5 bases, and 19 bases lay in between. CDR3 length: 16 amino acids. Germline CDR1 DFQATT, CDR2 SNEGSKA (reference sequence). CDR3 in DNA: TGCAGTGCTAGAGATCGCCCGGGAAACCCTGGGGAGACCCAGTACCTC. Translated, it gives CSARDRPGNPGETQYL.

This clonotype was counted between two and nine times. The chain couples TRBV13 to TRBJ2-1; TRBD2 matches 8 bases. The CDR3 has 15 amino acids. J lost 4 bases, V lost 2 bases, and 4 bases had no gene match. Germline V gives CDR1 PRHDT, CDR2 FYEKMQ (reference sequence). CDR3 amino acids: CASSLLTSEYNEQFF. The CDR3 region has the DNA TGTGCCAGCAGCTTACTGACTAGCGAGTACAATGAGCAGTTCTTC.

The chain has TRBV15 and TRBJ1-5; 10 bases fit TRBD1. V was pared by 4 bases and J by 5 bases, with 11 bases of the junction left unmatched. This CDR3 is 17 amino acids long. Germline-derived CDR1 and CDR2 are LNHNV and YYDKDF (reference sequence). The CDR3 bases are TGTGCCACCAGCACCGGGACAGGGGACCTCGGCGATCAGCCCCAGCATTTT. As protein: CATSTGTGDLGDQPQHF.

This clonotype has a count of ten or more. The chain has TRBV7-9 and TRBJ2-7, with TRBD1 as a possible D gene (6 bases). V lost 5 bases and J lost 1, with 12 bases in between. The CDR3 has 14 residues. Germline V CDR1 and CDR2: SEHNR, FQNEAQ (reference sequence). Here the CDR3 DNA reads TGTGCCAGCAGCCCCAGGGACACATCCTACGAGCAGTACTTC. Its translation is CASSPRDTSYEQYF. The full variable domain, its missing parts supplied by reference TRBV7-9 and TRBJ2-7, is DTGVSQNPRHKITKRGQNVTFRCDPISEHNRLYWYRQTLGQGPEFLTYFQNEAQLEKSRLLSDRFSAERPKGSFSTLEIQRTEQGDSAMYLCASSPRDTSYEQYFGPGTRLTVT.

This clonotype appeared many times. This chain joins TRBV6-2 or TRBV6-3 and TRBJ2-3, with D possibly matching TRBD1 (6 bases). CDR1 and CDR2 (germline): MNHEY, SVGEGT. The CDR3 covers 14 residues. Trimming left V 6 bases short and J 3 bases short, with 13 bases between. This chain's CDR3 is CASRRGDNTDTQYF. The CDR3 DNA reads TGTGCCAGCAGGCGAGGGGACAATACAGATACGCAGTATTTT.

This clonotype was recorded many times. The rearrangement uses TRBV9 and TRBJ1-1; possibly TRBD1 for D (6 bases). Germline V gene lookup returns CDR1 SGDLS and CDR2 YYNGEE. The CDR3 extends over 15 amino acids. Trimming took off 4 bases at V and 4 bases at J, with 17 bases between the two ends. CDR3 DNA: TGTGCCAGCAGCCTAGAGGAGGGGGTTTTCACTGAAGCTTTCTTT. Encoded protein: CASSLEEGVFTEAFF. Looking up the rest from reference TRBV9 and TRBJ1-1 gives the full variable domain: DSGVTQTPKHLITATGQRVTLRCSPRSGDLSVYWYQQSLDQGLQFLIQYYNGEERAKGNILERFSAQQFPDLHSELNLSSLELGDSALYFCASSLEEGVFTEAFFGQGTRLTVV.

This clonotype has ten or more counts. The chain links TRBV5-6 to TRBJ2-3; 10 bases align to TRBD2. CDR3 size: 16 residues. With 1 base clipped from V and 2 bases from J, the junction kept 4 bases outside the gene matches. The germline CDR1 and CDR2 sequences are SGHDT and YYEEEE. The CDR3 nucleotides are TGTGCCAGCAGCTTGCTAGCGGGGGATACCACAGATACGCAGTATTTT. Amino acids: CASSLLAGDTTDTQYF.

As regards this clonotype: Since a much larger clone is just one base distant, this may be a read error. The chain has TRBV20-1 and TRBJ1-1; tentative D call: TRBD1 (5 bases). Germline V gene lookup returns CDR1 DFQATT and CDR2 SNEGSKA (reference sequence). This CDR3 has 14 amino acids. The DNA of the CDR3 is TGCAGTACTAGAGCTACCACAGGGAACACTGAAGCTTTCTTT. Translated: CSTRATTGNTEAFF.

As regards this clonotype: The junction departs from the called germline gene at one end, perhaps through a read error. The V gene is TRBV15, the J gene TRBJ1-5; no reliable D call. CDR1 and CDR2 from the germline V gene are LNHNV and YYDKDF (reference sequence). The CDR3 has 14 residues. The CDR3 region has the DNA TGTGCCACCAGCAGAGATCGGTGGCCAACGCGCCAGCGATTT. Translating gives CATSRDRWPTRQRF.

This chain uses TRBV15 with TRBJ2-1, with D maybe TRBD2 (5 bases). Trimming took 11 bases from V and 7 from J, leaving 21 bases between them. CDR3 length equals 14 residues. Germline CDR1 LNHNV, CDR2 YYDKDF (reference sequence). DNA for the CDR3: TGTGCCCCCCGCACCAGGCCTAGCTGGAATGAGCAGTTCTTC. Protein: CAPRTRPSWNEQFF.

This clonotype occurred many times. The rearrangement uses TRBV28 and TRBJ2-7; 7 positions match TRBD1. The J segment lost 0 bases and the V segment lost 6 bases, leaving 8 bases of the junction unmatched. The CDR3 sequence is 15 residues long. CDR1 and CDR2 (germline): MDHEN, SYDVKM. DNA of the CDR3: TGTGCCAGCAGGGGACCGGGACAGAGCTCCTACGAGCAGTACTTC. Protein sequence: CASRGPGQSSYEQYF.

The V and J genes are TRBV4-1 and TRBJ2-1, with 8 positions matching TRBD1. Germline CDR1 and CDR2: MGHRA and YSYEKL. Unmatched junction bases numbered 10, after V lost 1 base and J lost 2 bases. CDR3 length: 18 amino acids. The CDR3 spells CASSQGDRLRHPYNEQFF. CDR3 bases: TGCGCCAGCAGCCAAGGGGACAGGCTCCGACATCCCTACAATGAGCAGTTCTTC.

The sample holds one count of this clonotype. One base away lies a much larger clone, so this may be a sequencing read error. The J gene is TRBJ2-3, the V gene TRBV7-9, with a weak D call TRBD1 (6 bases). Trimming cost V 4 bases and J 0 bases, with 17 bases left between them. Germline V gene sequence: CDR1 SEHNR, CDR2 FQNEAQ (reference sequence). This CDR3 is built from 17 residues. CDR3 sequence (DNA): TGTGCCAGCAGCTCCGGGCAGGGGCCAAGTAGCACAGATACGCAGTATTTT. This translates into CASSSGQGPSSTDTQYF. The full variable domain, in which reference TRBV7-9 and TRBJ2-3 provide the parts outside the CDR3, is DTGVSQNPRHKITKRGQNVTFRCDPISEHNRLYWYRQTLGQGPEFLTYFQNEAQLEKSRLLSDRFSAERPKGSFSTLEIQRTEQGDSAMYLCASSSGQGPSSTDTQYFGPGTRLTVL.

This chain uses TRBV14 with TRBJ1-1; D not resolved. The CDR3 extends over 14 amino acids. Germline lookup yields CDR1 SGHDN and CDR2 FVKESK. V dropped 4 bases and J dropped 0 bases, with 9 bases sitting between them. CDR3 amino acids: CASSLSGVNTEAFF. In DNA form, the CDR3 reads TGTGCCAGCAGCCTCAGTGGGGTGAACACTGAAGCTTTCTTT.

In regard to this clonotype: A much larger clone differs from this one at a single base, so this may be a read error. The chain joins TRBV28 to TRBJ2-1, with TRBD2 identical over 13 bases. This CDR3 is built from 17 residues. The germline V gene has CDR1 MDHEN and CDR2 SYDVKM. The CDR3 is CAGSLWTSGSSDNEQFF. The DNA for the CDR3 is TGTGCCGGCAGTCTCTGGACTAGCGGGAGCTCCGACAATGAGCAGTTCTTC. Supplemented by reference TRBV28 and TRBJ2-1, the full variable domain reads DVKVTQSSRYLVKRTGEKVFLECVQDMDHENMFWYRQDPGLGLRLIYFSYDVKMKEKGDIPEGYSVSREKKERFSLILESASTNQTSMYLCAGSLWTSGSSDNEQFFGPGTRLTVL.

This clonotype was found many times. The V call is TRBV12-3 or TRBV12-4, the J call TRBJ2-7; D is unresolved. Trimming shortened V by 3 bases and J by 3 bases, and 12 bases separated the two germline ends. The CDR3 totals 14 residues. The CDR3 sequence: CASSLAGPLYEQYF. In DNA form, the CDR3 reads TGTGCCAGCAGTTTGGCCGGGCCTCTCTACGAGCAGTACTTC.

This clonotype was counted at least ten times. The V gene is TRBV11-2, the J gene TRBJ1-1; D is undetermined. CDR1 SGHAT and CDR2 FQNNGV come from the germline V gene. This CDR3 has 11 amino acids. The V end was cut by 6 bases, the J end by 0 bases, with 2 bases between. The CDR3 sequence is CASRVNTEAFF. DNA of the CDR3: TGTGCCAGCAGGGTGAACACTGAAGCTTTCTTT.

The rearrangement joins TRBV11-2 to TRBJ2-4; TRBD2 is a possible D gene (5 bases). This CDR3 comprises 16 residues. V was trimmed by 5 bases and J by 5 bases, leaving 19 bases between them. Germline V gene data show CDR1 as SGHAT and CDR2 as FQNNGV. CDR3 sequence reads: CASSAWRMGVQNIQYF. The CDR3 DNA is TGTGCCAGCAGCGCGTGGCGGATGGGAGTCCAAAACATTCAGTACTTC.

Many counts were recorded for this clonotype. This CDR3 is CASSQVRETQYF. CDR3 nucleotide sequence: TGCGCCAGCAGCCAAGTGCGGGAGACCCAGTACTTC. The chain combines TRBV4-1 with TRBJ2-5; D is unresolved. Germline assignment: CDR1 MGHRA and CDR2 YSYEKL. This CDR3 spans 12 amino acids. V dropped 1 base and J dropped 5 bases, with 5 bases sitting between them.

As for this clonotype: A much larger clone lies a single base off, so this may be a read error. The V gene is TRBV7-9, the J gene TRBJ2-3, with TRBD2 identical over 7 bases. The CDR3 is 14 residues long. Germline V CDR1 and CDR2: SEHNR, FQNEAQ (reference sequence). The V and J ends lost 2 bases and 5 bases, in that order; junction bases with no gene match: 4. Here the CDR3 DNA reads TGTGCCAGCAGCTTACGGGAGGCGGTAGATACGCAGTATTTT. Its protein product is CASSLREAVDTQYF. The full variable domain, its missing parts supplied by reference TRBV7-9 and TRBJ2-3, is DTGVSQNPRHKITKRGQNVTFRCDPISEHNRLYWYRQTLGQGPEFLTYFQNEAQLEKSRLLSDRFSAERPKGSFSTLEIQRTEQGDSAMYLCASSLREAVDTQYFGPGTRLTVL.

Concerning this clonotype: This clone may be a read error of a much larger clone one base away. The V gene is TRBV5-1, the J gene TRBJ2-7; D unclear. Trimming took off 4 bases at V and 2 bases at J, with 16 bases between the two ends. This CDR3 is 15 amino acids long. Germline V gene sequence: CDR1 SGHRS, CDR2 YFSETQ. The CDR3 is CASSPVAWVTYEQYF. CDR3 in DNA: TGCGCCAGCAGCCCGGTCGCGTGGGTCACCTACGAGCAGTACTTC.